This T cell receptor (beta chain) was recovered during a study of tumor and adjacent non-tumor tissue in lung cancer. Study as a whole: Stage I to III disease affected 9 to 10 men and 5 women aged about 31 to 85. Whole-study results and caveats: Tumor tissue had significantly higher TCR diversity than normal lung.

No cell sorting was done before RNA was extracted from the tissue. The normal lung tissue was taken more than 3 cm from the tumor edge. Donors were chemotherapy-naive, newly diagnosed lung cancer surgical patients in China, August–late 2014. The CDR3 has 11 amino acids. Germline loops: CDR1 DFQATT, CDR2 SNEGSKA (reference sequence). A modified ARM-PCR protocol with three rounds of nested PCR amplified TCRbeta. One entry per CDR3 protein results from TCRdb running MiXCR on the multiplex PCR reads. The profile shows 100,000 or so distinct CDR3 sequences, about 62% of them singletons. A word on this clonotype: Its specificity is unknown. The junction does not match germline at one end; this may be a read error.

The material sequenced was distant non-tumor lung tissue. The clonotype originates from a man aged 25 to 45 with non-small cell lung cancer. The chain is built from TRBV20-1 and TRBJ2-7, with a possible D match to TRBD2 (5 bases). The CDR3 coding sequence is TGCAGTGTTAGAGAGGGAGACGGGCAGTACTTC. Amino acids: CSVREGDGQYF.